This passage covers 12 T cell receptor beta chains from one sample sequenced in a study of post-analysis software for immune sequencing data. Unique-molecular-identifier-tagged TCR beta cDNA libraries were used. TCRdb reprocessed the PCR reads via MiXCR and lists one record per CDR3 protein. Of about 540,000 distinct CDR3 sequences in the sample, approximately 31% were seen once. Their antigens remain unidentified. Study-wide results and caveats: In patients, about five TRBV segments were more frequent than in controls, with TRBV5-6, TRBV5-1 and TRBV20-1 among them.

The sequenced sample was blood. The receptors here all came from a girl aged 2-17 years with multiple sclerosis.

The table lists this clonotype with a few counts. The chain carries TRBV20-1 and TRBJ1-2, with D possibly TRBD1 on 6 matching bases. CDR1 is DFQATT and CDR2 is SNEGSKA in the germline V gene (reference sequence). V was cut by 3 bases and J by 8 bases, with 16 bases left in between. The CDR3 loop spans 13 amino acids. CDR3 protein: CSASPTGTSGYTF. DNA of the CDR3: TGCAGTGCTAGTCCTACCGGGACATCAGGCTACACCTTC.

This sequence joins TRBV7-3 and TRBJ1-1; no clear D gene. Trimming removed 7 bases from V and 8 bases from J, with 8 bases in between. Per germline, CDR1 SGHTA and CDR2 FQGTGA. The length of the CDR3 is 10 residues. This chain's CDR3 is CASNSREAFF. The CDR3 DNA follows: TGTGCCAGCAATTCTCGGGAAGCTTTCTTT.

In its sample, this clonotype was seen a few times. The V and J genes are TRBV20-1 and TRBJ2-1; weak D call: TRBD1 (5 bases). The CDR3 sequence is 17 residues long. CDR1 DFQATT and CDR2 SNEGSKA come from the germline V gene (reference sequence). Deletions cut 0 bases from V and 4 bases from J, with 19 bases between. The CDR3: CSARDSGSEWGYNEQFF. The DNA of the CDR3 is TGCAGTGCTAGAGATTCAGGGTCCGAATGGGGTTACAATGAGCAGTTCTTC.

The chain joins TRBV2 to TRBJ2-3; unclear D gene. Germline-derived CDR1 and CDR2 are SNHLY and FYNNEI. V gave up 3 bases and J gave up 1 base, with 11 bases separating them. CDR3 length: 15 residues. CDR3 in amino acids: CASSEVGRGTDTQYF. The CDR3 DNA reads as TGTGCCAGCAGTGAGGTTGGACGGGGCACAGATACGCAGTATTTT. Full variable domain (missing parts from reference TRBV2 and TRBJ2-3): EPEVTQTPSHQVTQMGQEVILRCVPISNHLYFYWYRQILGQKVEFLVSFYNNEISEKSEIFDDQFSVERPDGSNFTLKIRSTKLEDSAMYFCASSEVGRGTDTQYFGPGTRLTVL.

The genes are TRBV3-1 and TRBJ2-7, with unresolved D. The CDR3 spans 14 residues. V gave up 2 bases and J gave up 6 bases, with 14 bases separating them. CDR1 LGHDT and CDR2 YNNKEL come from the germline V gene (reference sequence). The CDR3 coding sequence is TGTGCCAGCAGCCAATCCCGTTTATCGGGCGAGCAGTACTTC. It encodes CASSQSRLSGEQYF.

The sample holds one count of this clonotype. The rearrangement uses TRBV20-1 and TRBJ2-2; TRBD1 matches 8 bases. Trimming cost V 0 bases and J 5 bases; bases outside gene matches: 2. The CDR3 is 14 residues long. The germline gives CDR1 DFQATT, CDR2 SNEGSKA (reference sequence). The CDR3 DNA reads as TGCAGTGCTAGAGACCAGGGGGCGACCGGGGAGCTGTTTTTT. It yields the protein CSARDQGATGELFF.

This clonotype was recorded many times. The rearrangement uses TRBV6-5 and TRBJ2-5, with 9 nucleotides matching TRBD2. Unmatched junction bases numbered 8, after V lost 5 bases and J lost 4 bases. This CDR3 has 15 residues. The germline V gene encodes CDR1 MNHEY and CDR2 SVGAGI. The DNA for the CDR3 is TGTGCCAGCAGTACCGGGACTAGCCCCGGAGAGACCCAGTACTTC. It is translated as CASSTGTSPGETQYF.

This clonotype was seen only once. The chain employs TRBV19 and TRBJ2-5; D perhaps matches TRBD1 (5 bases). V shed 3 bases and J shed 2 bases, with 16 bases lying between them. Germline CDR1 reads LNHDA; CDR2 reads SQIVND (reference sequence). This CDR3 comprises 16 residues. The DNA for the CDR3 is TGTGCCAGTAGTATCGCTCGACAGCTAGGACAAGAGACCCAGTACTTC. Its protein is CASSIARQLGQETQYF.

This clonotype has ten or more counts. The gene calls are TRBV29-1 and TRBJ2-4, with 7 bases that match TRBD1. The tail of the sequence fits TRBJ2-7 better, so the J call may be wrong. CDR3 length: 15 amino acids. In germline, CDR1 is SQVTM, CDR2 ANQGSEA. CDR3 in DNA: TGCAGCGTTGAAGCCCCCGGCAGGGGGTTCTACGAGCAGTACTTC. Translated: CSVEAPGRGFYEQYF.

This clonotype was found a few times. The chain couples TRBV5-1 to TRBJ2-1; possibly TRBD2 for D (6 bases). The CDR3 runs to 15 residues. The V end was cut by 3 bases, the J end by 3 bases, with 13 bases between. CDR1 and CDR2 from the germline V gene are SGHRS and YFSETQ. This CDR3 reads CASSSVPGGYNEQFF. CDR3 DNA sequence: TGCGCCAGCAGCTCGGTCCCCGGGGGCTACAATGAGCAGTTCTTC.

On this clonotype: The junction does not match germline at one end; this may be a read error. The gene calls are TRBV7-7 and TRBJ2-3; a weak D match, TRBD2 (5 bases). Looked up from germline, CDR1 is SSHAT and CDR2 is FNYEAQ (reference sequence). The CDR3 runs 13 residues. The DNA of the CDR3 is TGTGCTAGCAGCCAAGGACTGACAGATACGCAGTATTTT. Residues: CASSQGLTDTQYF.

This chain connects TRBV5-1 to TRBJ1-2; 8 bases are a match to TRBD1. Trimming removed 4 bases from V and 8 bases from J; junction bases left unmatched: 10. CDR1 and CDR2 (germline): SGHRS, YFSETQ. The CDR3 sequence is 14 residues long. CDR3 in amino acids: CASSQAAQGEGYTF. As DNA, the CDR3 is TGCGCCAGCAGCCAGGCGGCACAGGGGGAAGGCTACACCTTC.